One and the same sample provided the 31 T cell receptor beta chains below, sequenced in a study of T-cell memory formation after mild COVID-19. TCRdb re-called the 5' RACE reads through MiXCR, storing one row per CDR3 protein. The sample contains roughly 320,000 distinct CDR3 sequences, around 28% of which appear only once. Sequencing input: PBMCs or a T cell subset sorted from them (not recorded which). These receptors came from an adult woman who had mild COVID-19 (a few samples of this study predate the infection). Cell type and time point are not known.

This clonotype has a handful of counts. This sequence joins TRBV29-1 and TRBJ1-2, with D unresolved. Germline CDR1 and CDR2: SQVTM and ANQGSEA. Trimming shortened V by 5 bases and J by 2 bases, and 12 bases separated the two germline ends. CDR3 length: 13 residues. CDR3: CSVPHGPNYGYTF. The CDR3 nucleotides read TGCAGCGTTCCCCACGGGCCCAACTATGGCTACACCTTC.

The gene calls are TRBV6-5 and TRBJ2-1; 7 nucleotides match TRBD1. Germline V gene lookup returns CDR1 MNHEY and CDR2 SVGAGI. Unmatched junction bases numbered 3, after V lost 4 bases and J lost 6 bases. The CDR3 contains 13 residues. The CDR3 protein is CASSLTGRNEQFF. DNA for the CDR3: TGTGCCAGCAGTTTGACAGGGCGCAATGAGCAGTTCTTC.

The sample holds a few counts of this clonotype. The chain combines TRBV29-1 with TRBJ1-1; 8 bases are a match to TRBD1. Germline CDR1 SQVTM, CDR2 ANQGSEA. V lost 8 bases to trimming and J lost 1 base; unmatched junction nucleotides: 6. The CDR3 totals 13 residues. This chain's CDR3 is CSSSGTGNTEAFF. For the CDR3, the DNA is TGCAGCTCATCCGGGACAGGGAACACTGAAGCTTTCTTT.

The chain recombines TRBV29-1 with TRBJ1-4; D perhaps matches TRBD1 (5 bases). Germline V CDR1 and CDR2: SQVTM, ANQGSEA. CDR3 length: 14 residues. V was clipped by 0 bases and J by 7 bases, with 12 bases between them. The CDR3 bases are TGCAGCGTTGAAGAGGGGGGTAAAGCTGAAAAACTGTTTTTT. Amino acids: CSVEEGGKAEKLFF.

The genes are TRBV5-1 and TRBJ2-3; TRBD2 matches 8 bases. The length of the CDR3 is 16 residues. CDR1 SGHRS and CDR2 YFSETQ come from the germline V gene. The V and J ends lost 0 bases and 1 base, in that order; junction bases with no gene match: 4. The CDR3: CASSLAGGHGTDTQYF. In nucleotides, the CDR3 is TGCGCCAGCAGCTTGGCGGGGGGGCACGGCACAGATACGCAGTATTTT. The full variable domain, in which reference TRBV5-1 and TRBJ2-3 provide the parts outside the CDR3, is KAGVTQTPRYLIKTRGQQVTLSCSPISGHRSVSWYQQTPGQGLQFLFEYFSETQRNKGNFPGRFSGRQFSNSRSEMNVSTLELGDSALYLCASSLAGGHGTDTQYFGPGTRLTVL.

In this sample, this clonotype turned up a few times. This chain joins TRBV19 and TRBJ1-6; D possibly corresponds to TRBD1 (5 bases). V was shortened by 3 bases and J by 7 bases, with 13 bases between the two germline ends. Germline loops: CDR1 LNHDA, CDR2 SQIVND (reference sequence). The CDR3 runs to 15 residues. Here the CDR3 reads CASSMRGAVNSPLHF. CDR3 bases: TGTGCCAGTAGTATGAGGGGCGCGGTGAATTCACCCCTCCACTTT.

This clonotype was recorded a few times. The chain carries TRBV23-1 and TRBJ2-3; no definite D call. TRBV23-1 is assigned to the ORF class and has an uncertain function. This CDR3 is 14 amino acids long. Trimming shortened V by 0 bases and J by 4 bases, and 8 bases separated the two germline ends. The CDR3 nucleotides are TGCGCCAGCAGTCAATCCTGGACCCCAGATACGCAGTATTTT. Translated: CASSQSWTPDTQYF.

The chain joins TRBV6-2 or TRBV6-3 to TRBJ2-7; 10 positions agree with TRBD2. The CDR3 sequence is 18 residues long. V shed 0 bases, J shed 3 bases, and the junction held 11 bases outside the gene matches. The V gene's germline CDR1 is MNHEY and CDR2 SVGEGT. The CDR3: CASSYSGPTSGNNYEQYF. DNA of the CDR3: TGTGCCAGCAGTTACTCCGGACCAACTAGCGGGAACAACTACGAGCAGTACTTC.

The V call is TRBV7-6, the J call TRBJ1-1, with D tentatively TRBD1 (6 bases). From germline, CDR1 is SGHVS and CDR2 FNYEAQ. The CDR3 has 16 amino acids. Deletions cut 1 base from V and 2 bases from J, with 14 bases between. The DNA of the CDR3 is TGTGCCAGCAGCTTAGAGGTCGGGGGCCTAAACACTGAAGCTTTCTTT. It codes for CASSLEVGGLNTEAFF.

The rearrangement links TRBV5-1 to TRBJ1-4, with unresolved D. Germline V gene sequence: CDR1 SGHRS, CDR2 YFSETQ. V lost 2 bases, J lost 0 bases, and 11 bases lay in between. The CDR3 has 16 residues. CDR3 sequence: CASSFGKPATNEKLFF. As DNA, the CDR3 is TGCGCCAGCAGCTTCGGAAAGCCTGCAACTAATGAAAAACTGTTTTTT.

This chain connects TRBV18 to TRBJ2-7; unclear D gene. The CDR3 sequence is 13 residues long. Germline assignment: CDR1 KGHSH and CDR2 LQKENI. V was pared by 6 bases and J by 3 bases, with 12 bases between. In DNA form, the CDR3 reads TGTGCCAGCTCCCCCAGGAGCCTCTACGAGCAGTACTTC. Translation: CASSPRSLYEQYF.

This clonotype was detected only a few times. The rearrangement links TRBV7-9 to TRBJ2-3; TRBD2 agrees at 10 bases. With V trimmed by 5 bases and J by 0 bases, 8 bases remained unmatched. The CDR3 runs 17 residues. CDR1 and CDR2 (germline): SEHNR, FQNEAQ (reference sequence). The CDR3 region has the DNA TGTGCCAGCAGCGCCAGGACTAGCGGCCATAGCACAGATACGCAGTATTTT. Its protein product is CASSARTSGHSTDTQYF.

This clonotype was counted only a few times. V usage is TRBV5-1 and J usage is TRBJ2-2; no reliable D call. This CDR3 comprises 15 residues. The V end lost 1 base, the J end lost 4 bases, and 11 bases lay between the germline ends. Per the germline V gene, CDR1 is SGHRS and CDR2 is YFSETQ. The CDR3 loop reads CASSLQQVSTGELFF. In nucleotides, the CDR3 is TGCGCCAGCAGCTTGCAGCAGGTCTCCACCGGGGAGCTGTTTTTT.

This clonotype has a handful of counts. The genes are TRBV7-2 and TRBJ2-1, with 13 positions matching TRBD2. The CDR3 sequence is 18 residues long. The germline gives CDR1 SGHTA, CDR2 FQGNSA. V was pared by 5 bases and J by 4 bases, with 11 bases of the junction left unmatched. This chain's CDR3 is CASSPGLAGAGGYNEQFF. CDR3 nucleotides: TGTGCCAGCAGCCCCGGACTAGCGGGAGCCGGGGGATACAATGAGCAGTTCTTC.

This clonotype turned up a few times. CDR3 in amino acids: CASSLGPERSRGYGYTF. In DNA form, the CDR3 reads TGTGCCAGCAGCCTGGGTCCTGAACGGAGTCGGGGCTATGGCTACACCTTC. This chain links TRBV7-9 with TRBJ1-2; no clear D. This CDR3 has 17 amino acids. Per the germline V gene, CDR1 is SEHNR and CDR2 is FQNEAQ (reference sequence). Trimming left V 5 bases short and J 4 bases short, with 23 bases between.

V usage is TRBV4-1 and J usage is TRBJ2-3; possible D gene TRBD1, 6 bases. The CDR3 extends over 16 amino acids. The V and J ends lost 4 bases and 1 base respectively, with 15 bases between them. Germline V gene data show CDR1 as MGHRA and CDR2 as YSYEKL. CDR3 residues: CASSRTWTAGTDTQYF. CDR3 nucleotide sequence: TGCGCCAGCAGCCGGACCTGGACAGCCGGCACAGATACGCAGTATTTT.

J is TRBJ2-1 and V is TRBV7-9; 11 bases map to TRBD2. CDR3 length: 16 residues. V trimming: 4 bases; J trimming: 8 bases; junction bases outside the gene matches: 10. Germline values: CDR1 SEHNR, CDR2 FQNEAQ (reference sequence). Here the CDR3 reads CASSSPTSGSSHEQFF. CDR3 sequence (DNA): TGTGCCAGCAGCTCCCCAACTAGCGGGAGTTCCCATGAGCAGTTCTTC.

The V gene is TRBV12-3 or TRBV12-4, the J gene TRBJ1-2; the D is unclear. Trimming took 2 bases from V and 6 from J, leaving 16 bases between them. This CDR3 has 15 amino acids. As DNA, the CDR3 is TGTGCCAGCAGTTTAACTTTAGGTCGGAATGATGGCTACACCTTC. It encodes CASSLTLGRNDGYTF.

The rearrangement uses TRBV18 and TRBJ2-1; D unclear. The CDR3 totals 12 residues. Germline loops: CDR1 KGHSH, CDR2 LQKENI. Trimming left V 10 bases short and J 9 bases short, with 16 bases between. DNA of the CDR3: TGTGCCACCCTTGGTGCAAGGAGTGAGCAGTTCTTC. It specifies CATLGARSEQFF.

The DNA for the CDR3 is TGTGCCAGCAGTGTCCCGGGGAACACCGGGGAGCTGTTTTTT. Translating gives CASSVPGNTGELFF. This sequence joins TRBV12-3 or TRBV12-4 and TRBJ2-2; D call uncertain. The CDR3 spans 14 residues. Trimming shortened V by 5 bases and J by 1 base, and 8 bases separated the two germline ends.

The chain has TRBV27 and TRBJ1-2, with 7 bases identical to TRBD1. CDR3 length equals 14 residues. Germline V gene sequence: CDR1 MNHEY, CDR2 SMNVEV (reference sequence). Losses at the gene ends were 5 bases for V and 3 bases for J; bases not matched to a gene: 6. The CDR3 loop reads CASSRSDRDYGYTF. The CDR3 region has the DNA TGTGCCAGCAGTCGCAGCGACAGGGACTATGGCTACACCTTC.

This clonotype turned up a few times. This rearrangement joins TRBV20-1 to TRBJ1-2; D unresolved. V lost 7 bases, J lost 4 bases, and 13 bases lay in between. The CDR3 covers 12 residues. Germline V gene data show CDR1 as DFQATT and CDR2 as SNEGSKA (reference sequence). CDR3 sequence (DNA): TGCAGTGACTTGTCGGGCCTCTATGGCTACACCTTC. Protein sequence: CSDLSGLYGYTF.

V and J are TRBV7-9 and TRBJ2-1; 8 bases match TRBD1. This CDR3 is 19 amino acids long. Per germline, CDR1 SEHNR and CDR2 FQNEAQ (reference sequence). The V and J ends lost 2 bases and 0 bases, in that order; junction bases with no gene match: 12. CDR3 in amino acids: CASSLSDRGPLSSYNEQFF. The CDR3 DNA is TGTGCCAGCAGCTTAAGCGACAGGGGACCGTTGAGCTCCTACAATGAGCAGTTCTTC.

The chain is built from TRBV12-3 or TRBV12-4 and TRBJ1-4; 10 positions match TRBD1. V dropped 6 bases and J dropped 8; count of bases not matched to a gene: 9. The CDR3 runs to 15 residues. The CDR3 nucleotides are TGTGCCAGCAGCGGTTCCGGGACAGGGGAGGAAAAACTGTTTTTT. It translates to CASSGSGTGEEKLFF.

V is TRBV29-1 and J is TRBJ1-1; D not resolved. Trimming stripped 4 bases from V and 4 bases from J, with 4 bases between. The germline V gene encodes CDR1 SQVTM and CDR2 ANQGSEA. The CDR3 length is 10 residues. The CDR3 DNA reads TGCAGCGTTGCTGTCACTGAAGCTTTCTTT. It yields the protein CSVAVTEAFF.

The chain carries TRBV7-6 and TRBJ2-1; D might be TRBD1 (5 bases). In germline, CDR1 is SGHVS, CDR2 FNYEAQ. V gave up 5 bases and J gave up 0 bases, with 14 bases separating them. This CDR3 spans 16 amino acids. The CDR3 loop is CASSALGLSSYNEQFF. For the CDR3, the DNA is TGTGCCAGCAGCGCGTTGGGGCTGAGCTCCTACAATGAGCAGTTCTTC.

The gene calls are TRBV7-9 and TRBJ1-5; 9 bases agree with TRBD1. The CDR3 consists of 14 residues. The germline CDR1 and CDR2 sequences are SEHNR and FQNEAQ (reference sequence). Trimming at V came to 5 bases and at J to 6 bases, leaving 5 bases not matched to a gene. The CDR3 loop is CASSIQGAGQPQHF. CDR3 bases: TGTGCCAGCAGCATACAGGGGGCTGGTCAGCCCCAGCATTTT.

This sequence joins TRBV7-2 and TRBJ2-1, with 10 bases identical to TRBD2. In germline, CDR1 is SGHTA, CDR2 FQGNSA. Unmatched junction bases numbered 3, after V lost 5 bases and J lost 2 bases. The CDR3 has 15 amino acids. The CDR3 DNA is TGTGCCAGCAGCCGGACTAGCGGACCCTACAATGAGCAGTTCTTC. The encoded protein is CASSRTSGPYNEQFF.

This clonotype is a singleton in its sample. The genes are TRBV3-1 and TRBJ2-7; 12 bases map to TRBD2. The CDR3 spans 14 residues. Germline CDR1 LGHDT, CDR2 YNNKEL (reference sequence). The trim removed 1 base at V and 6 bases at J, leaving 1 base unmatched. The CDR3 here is CASSQAGLAGEQYF. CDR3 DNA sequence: TGTGCCAGCAGCCAAGCGGGACTAGCGGGCGAGCAGTACTTC.

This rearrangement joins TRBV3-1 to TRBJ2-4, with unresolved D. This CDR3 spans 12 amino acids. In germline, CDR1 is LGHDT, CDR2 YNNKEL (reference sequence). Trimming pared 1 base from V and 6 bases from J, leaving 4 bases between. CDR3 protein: CASSQAGNIQYF. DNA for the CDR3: TGTGCCAGCAGCCAAGCGGGAAACATTCAGTACTTC. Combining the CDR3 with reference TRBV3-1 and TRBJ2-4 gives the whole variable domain DTAVSQTPKYLVTQMGNDKSIKCEQNLGHDTMYWYKQDSKKFLKIMFSYNNKELIINETVPNRFSPKSPDKAHLNLHINSLELGDSAVYFCASSQAGNIQYFGAGTRLSVL.

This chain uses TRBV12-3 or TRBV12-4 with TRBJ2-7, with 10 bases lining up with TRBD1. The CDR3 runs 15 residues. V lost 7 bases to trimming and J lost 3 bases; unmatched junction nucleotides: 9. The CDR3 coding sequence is TGTGCCAGCACCACCACCCGGGACAGGGGCTACGAGCAGTACTTC. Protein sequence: CASTTTRDRGYEQYF.